One sample yielded the 6 T cell receptor beta chains listed below, sequenced in a study of blood T cell repertoires in COVID-19. Here immunoSEQ multiplex PCR was the method, and the copy in TCRdb shows in-frame clones only, minus some. The repertoire holds some 670,000 clones, about nine tenths seen once, with more than 0.25% in the top ten. Input material: peripheral blood. The receptors here all came from a woman under 30 with acute or convalescent COVID-19.

The V call is TRBV4-2, the J call TRBJ1-5; 7 bases map to TRBD1. This CDR3 has 16 residues. Germline V gene sequence: CDR1 LGHNA, CDR2 YNFKEQ. Germline trimming cut 3 bases from V and 4 bases from J; bases unmatched to any gene: 9. The CDR3 DNA is TGTGCCAGCAGCCATATCGACAGGGATTTTAATCAGCCCCAGCATTTT. Its translation is CASSHIDRDFNQPQHF.

This sequence joins TRBV7-9 and TRBJ1-1; 12 nucleotides align to TRBD1. This CDR3 has 16 residues. In germline, CDR1 is SEHNR, CDR2 FQNEAQ (reference sequence). Trimming at V came to 5 bases and at J to 5 bases, leaving 9 bases not matched to a gene. The CDR3 loop reads CASSTTGTGGETEAFF. CDR3 bases: TGTGCCAGCAGCACCACCGGGACAGGGGGCGAAACTGAAGCTTTCTTT.

The chain links TRBV4-1 to TRBJ1-2, with D unresolved. The CDR3 runs 14 residues. Germline CDR1 reads MGHRA; CDR2 reads YSYEKL. V shed 5 bases and J shed 1 base, with 11 bases lying between them. CDR3 coding DNA: TGCGCCAGCAGCGGTTGGGGAGGTAACTATGGCTACACCTTC. It codes for CASSGWGGNYGYTF.

The rearrangement uses TRBV6-5 and TRBJ2-2; D call uncertain. This CDR3 is 13 amino acids long. Trimming took off 6 bases at V and 11 bases at J, with 16 bases between the two ends. Germline V gene lookup returns CDR1 MNHEY and CDR2 SVGAGI. The CDR3 loop is CASSDDWVEELFF. The CDR3 DNA sequence: TGTGCCAGCAGCGATGACTGGGTGGAAGAGCTGTTTTTT.

The chain combines TRBV5-1 with TRBJ2-6; D perhaps matches TRBD1 (6 bases). V lost 7 bases, J lost 2 bases, and 10 bases lay in between. The germline gives CDR1 SGHRS, CDR2 YFSETQ. This CDR3 comprises 14 residues. CDR3 sequence reads: CASEGVTGANVLTF. CDR3 coding DNA: TGCGCCAGCGAGGGGGTAACTGGGGCCAACGTCCTGACTTTC.

The V gene is TRBV29-1, the J gene TRBJ1-2, with D maybe TRBD1 (6 bases). The CDR3 is 13 amino acids. Germline V gene lookup returns CDR1 SQVTM and CDR2 ANQGSEA. Trimming shortened V by 5 bases and J by 8 bases, and 18 bases separated the two germline ends. CDR3 sequence reads: CSVILPGGQGYTF. The CDR3 region has the DNA TGCAGCGTTATTCTACCGGGGGGGCAGGGCTACACCTTC.